The T cell receptor (beta chain) under discussion was sequenced for a study of shared clonotypes between healthy human individuals. Overall study findings and caveats: A generally larger estimated richness was seen in naive subsets than in memory subsets.

Comment on this clone: Its target is not known.

Sequencing used immunoSEQ multiplex PCR; TCRdb keeps in-frame clones, though not all of them. The table lists some 700,000 clones, 90% of them singletons. Trimming removed 3 bases at V and 2 bases at J, with 5 bases between. CDR3 length: 13 residues. The germline V gene has CDR1 MDHEN and CDR2 SYDVKM. The genes are TRBV28 and TRBJ1-5; D ambiguous. This clonotype was obtained from a young man in good health. Some clones in this sample may be carry-over from other donors' samples. What was sequenced was memory CD8+ T cells from PBMCs. Subset meaning: CD45RO+ cells pooled with CCR7-negative TemRA cells. CDR3 region: CASSFSGNQPQHF. CDR3 in DNA: TGTGCCAGCAGTTTTTCGGGCAATCAGCCCCAGCATTTT.